A single T cell receptor (beta chain) is shown here with its context. These data come from a study of blood T cell repertoires in COVID-19. Across the study: Specimens from acute and convalescent COVID-19 originated in the United States, Italy and Spain. PBMCs, B-cell-depleted T cells, or T cells provided the cDNA or gDNA that made up the material.

How the authors handled the data: Amplified reference gene primers provided the basis for estimating nucleated cell counts. Measured with immunoSEQ multiplex PCR; TCRdb has only the in-frame clones, and not every one. V and J calls plus clone size are reproduced from that table; the DNA served to infer D and trimming. The table lists about 12,000 clones, roughly three quarters of them singletons. Looked up from germline, CDR1 is SGHDT and CDR2 is YYEEEE. The V end lost 1 base, the J end lost 5 bases, and 10 bases lay between the germline ends. This CDR3 has 14 amino acids. This receptor was obtained from a human donor in a cohort sampled during active COVID-19. V and J are TRBV5-6 and TRBJ2-4; D may be TRBD2 (5 bases). Sequencing used peripheral blood. The CDR3 loop is CASSLLLRENIQYF. In nucleotides, the CDR3 is TGTGCCAGCAGCTTGTTACTGCGGGAAAACATTCAGTACTTC.